This TCR beta chain was observed in a study of shared clonotypes between healthy human individuals. Study-level background: Participating donors consisted of two women and a few men aged 18 to 49. Findings and limits, study-wide: Researchers sampled only blood; tissue repertoires likely differ.

Several immunoSEQ plates received, in even portions, the genomic DNA of each subset. In the source study's methods: Filtering differed for immunoSEQ, which gave only junction sequences without quality scores. Libraries were prepared by immunoSEQ multiplex PCR; TCRdb keeps only in-frame clonotypes and omits some of them. V, J and clone size derive from that table, while D and trimming were established from the DNA sequence. In the table there are around 1.5 million clones, 95% to 99% of which are singletons. The ends lost 2 bases at V and 6 bases at J; junction bases unmatched: 7. Germline values: CDR1 SGHAT, CDR2 FQNNGV. This CDR3 region has 17 residues. On this clone: Its antigen is unidentified.

The V gene is TRBV11-2, the J gene TRBJ2-1; TRBD2 agrees at 13 bases. The sequenced sample consisted of naive CD4+ T cells sorted from blood. Subset indicated: CD45RA+ positively selected. The receptor was isolated from a man aged 30 to 39 in good health. CDR3 amino acids: CASSLRGGLAGRNEQFF. In nucleotides, the CDR3 is TGTGCCAGCAGCTTAAGGGGGGGACTAGCGGGACGCAATGAGCAGTTCTTC.